This TCR beta chain was recovered during a study of cytotoxic CD8 clonotypes in ibrutinib-treated CLL. Overall study context: Response sampling took place at median 12 months of treatment, range 6 to 36. Findings and caveats of the study: Sampling times, which were not matched between the groups, differed between sustained-remission patients and progressing patients.

Germline-derived CDR1 and CDR2 are SGHDT and YYEEEE. CDR3 size: 15 residues. V shed 1 base and J shed 0 bases, with 5 bases lying between them. With regard to this clone: Its antigen remains unknown.

The repertoire was sequenced with immunoSEQ multiplex PCR; TCRdb's copy has only in-frame clones and lacks some. The sample consists of hundreds of thousands of clones, approximately 70% of them appearing once. V and J are TRBV5-6 and TRBJ2-6; D gene unclear. The source is a human donor with chronic lymphocytic leukemia. The sequenced sample was PBMCs, obtained after 12 months of ibrutinib treatment. CDR3 in DNA: TGTGCCAGCAGCTTGAGGACCTCTGGGGCCAACGTCCTGACTTTC. Its translation: CASSLRTSGANVLTF.